This entry lists 26 T cell receptor beta chains sequenced from one sample in a study of OX40 agonist ivuxolimab in advanced cancers. The assay was immunoSEQ multiplex PCR, and TCRdb's table has in-frame clones only and misses some. Among 60,000 to 70,000 clones listed, about 80% were seen once. Sequencing was performed on CD4+ or CD8+ T cells sorted from blood, taken in a trial of the OX40 agonist ivuxolimab. The receptors were sampled from an adult with an advanced solid tumor such as melanoma, head and neck, liver or kidney cancer.

The CDR3 sequence: CASSLTGTGAYEQYF. The CDR3 DNA follows: TGTGCCAGTAGTCTAACCGGGACAGGGGCCTACGAGCAGTACTTC. This chain connects TRBV19 to TRBJ2-7, with 10 nucleotides matching TRBD1. Germline values: CDR1 LNHDA, CDR2 SQIVND (reference sequence). The CDR3 runs to 15 residues. V shed 5 bases and J 2 bases; nucleotides not matched to a gene: 6.

The chain employs TRBV25-1 and TRBJ1-1; no clear D gene. Germline V CDR1 and CDR2: MGHDK, SYGVNS. V was pared by 2 bases and J by 0 bases, with 4 bases between. The CDR3 is 13 amino acids. The CDR3 loop is CASSENVNTEAFF. DNA for the CDR3: TGTGCCAGCAGTGAAAATGTGAACACTGAAGCTTTCTTT.

This clone was detected only a few times. The rearrangement links TRBV6-5 to TRBJ1-1; a weak D match, TRBD1 (6 bases). The CDR3 is made up of 13 amino acids. With 4 bases removed from V and 2 bases from J, the gap between germline ends came to 8 bases. The germline V gene has CDR1 MNHEY and CDR2 SVGAGI. The CDR3 reads CASSWTANTEAFF. The CDR3 DNA sequence: TGTGCCAGCAGTTGGACAGCCAACACTGAAGCTTTCTTT.

The genes are TRBV2 and TRBJ1-4, with 8 nucleotides matching TRBD1. The V segment lost 6 bases and the J segment 5 bases; nucleotides outside the gene matches: 8. The length of the CDR3 is 15 residues. Germline CDR1 and CDR2: SNHLY and FYNNEI. In DNA, the CDR3 is TGTGCCAGCAGGGTACAGGGGGTCAGGAATGAAAAACTGTTTTTT. It codes for CASRVQGVRNEKLFF.

This clone appeared a single time. The genes are TRBV6-6 and TRBJ2-7, with D possibly matching TRBD1 (5 bases). Germline CDR1 MNHNY, CDR2 SVGAGI (reference sequence). This CDR3 contains 14 residues. Trimming removed 2 bases at V and 3 bases at J, with 11 bases between. The CDR3 DNA reads TGTGCCAGCAGTTACAGGGGTAGCTTCTACGAGCAGTACTTC. Amino acids: CASSYRGSFYEQYF.

The sample holds a few counts of this clone. The CDR3 DNA sequence: TGTGCCAGTAGTATGGGGCGGCAGAACCATGGCTACACCTTC. It codes for CASSMGRQNHGYTF. V and J are TRBV19 and TRBJ1-2, with D possibly matching TRBD1 (5 bases). The CDR3 has 14 residues. V was cut by 3 bases and J by 6 bases, with 14 bases left in between. The germline CDR1 and CDR2 sequences are LNHDA and SQIVND (reference sequence).

The rearrangement uses TRBV19 and TRBJ2-3; D remains ambiguous. CDR3 length equals 13 residues. CDR1 and CDR2 from the germline V gene are LNHDA and SQIVND (reference sequence). Trimming took off 4 bases at V and 5 bases at J, with 10 bases between the two ends. The CDR3 DNA reads TGTGCCAGTAGTACCCCCCCGGTAGATACGCAGTATTTT. This translates into CASSTPPVDTQYF. The variable domain in full, with the rest retrieved from reference TRBV19 and TRBJ2-3, is DGGITQSPKYLFRKEGQNVTLSCEQNLNHDAMYWYRQDPGQGLRLIYYSQIVNDFQKGDIAEGYSVSREKKESFPLTVTSAQKNPTAFYLCASSTPPVDTQYFGPGTRLTVL.

V usage is TRBV7-2 and J usage is TRBJ1-3; unclear D gene. Per germline, CDR1 SGHTA and CDR2 FQGNSA. V was clipped by 1 base and J by 4 bases, with 14 bases between them. CDR3 size: 16 residues. As DNA, the CDR3 is TGTGCCAGCAGCTTAGTCGTGGGAGCTTGGGGAAACACCATATATTTT. Protein sequence: CASSLVVGAWGNTIYF.

This rearrangement joins TRBV4-1 to TRBJ1-2; D might be TRBD1 (5 bases). V lost 0 bases to trimming and J lost 0 bases, with 17 bases between them. The length of the CDR3 is 18 residues. The germline CDR1 and CDR2 sequences are MGHRA and YSYEKL. CDR3 sequence (DNA): TGCGCCAGCAGCCAAGATTGGACATCCCACGGGGCTAACTATGGCTACACCTTC. Its translation: CASSQDWTSHGANYGYTF.

The rearrangement uses TRBV10-2 and TRBJ1-1; no reliable D call. The CDR3 sequence is 12 residues long. CDR1 and CDR2 from the germline V gene are WSHSY and SAAADI. V lost 6 bases, J lost 1 base, and 6 bases lay in between. DNA of the CDR3: TGCGCCAGCAGCCTACGGAACACTGAAGCTTTCTTT. Amino acid sequence: CASSLRNTEAFF.

J is TRBJ2-3 and V is TRBV13; D is unclear. V lost 5 bases and J 0 bases, leaving 9 bases between the germline ends. Germline lookup yields CDR1 PRHDT and CDR2 FYEKMQ (reference sequence). There are 14 residues in the CDR3. This CDR3 is CASSPYDSTDTQYF. CDR3 nucleotides: TGTGCCAGCAGCCCCTATGACAGCACAGATACGCAGTATTTT.

In DNA form, the CDR3 reads TGTGCCAGCAGTGTTCAGGGCACCGGGGAGCTGTTTTTT. This encodes CASSVQGTGELFF. This chain links TRBV2 with TRBJ2-2, with D perhaps matching TRBD1 (5 bases). The CDR3 is made up of 13 amino acids. Looked up from germline, CDR1 is SNHLY and CDR2 is FYNNEI. V was cut by 4 bases and J by 4 bases, with 7 bases left in between.

The gene calls are TRBV5-1 and TRBJ1-4; 9 positions agree with TRBD1. The length of the CDR3 is 15 residues. J lost 5 bases, V lost 3 bases, and 5 bases had no gene match. CDR1 and CDR2 (germline): SGHRS, YFSETQ. The CDR3 DNA reads TGCGCCAGCAGCTCGATCGGGACAGGGAATGAAAAACTGTTTTTT. This sequence encodes CASSSIGTGNEKLFF.

The V gene is TRBV5-5, the J gene TRBJ1-2; D may be TRBD1 (5 bases). V lost 0 bases and J lost 5, with 11 bases in between. Germline loops: CDR1 SGHKS, CDR2 YYEKEE (reference sequence). There are 14 residues in the CDR3. CDR3 DNA sequence: TGTGCCAGCAGCTTGGCCGCTGAGGGGTATGGCTACACCTTC. Translated, it gives CASSLAAEGYGYTF.

Regarding this clone: An end of the junction does not agree with germline; a read error may underlie this. This chain connects TRBV30 to TRBJ1-1, with no clear D. The V gene's germline CDR1 is GTSNPN and CDR2 SVGIG (reference sequence). This CDR3 is built from 10 residues. CDR3 sequence reads: CASQFKRSLF. The CDR3 region has the DNA TGTGCCTCCCAGTTCAAGCGTTCTCTCTTT.

The CDR3 sequence: CASSEAVTGGWEQYF. CDR3 bases: TGTGCCAGCAGTGAGGCGGTGACAGGGGGCTGGGAGCAGTACTTC. This chain links TRBV6-1 with TRBJ2-5; 10 nucleotides match TRBD1. The CDR3 is made up of 15 amino acids. CDR1 MNHNS and CDR2 SASEGT come from the germline V gene. Germline trimming cut 3 bases from V and 11 bases from J; bases unmatched to any gene: 12.

The genes are TRBV11-2 and TRBJ2-5; 7 bases fit TRBD2. The J call is doubtful: the DNA matches TRBJ2-7 better. In germline, CDR1 is SGHAT, CDR2 FQNNGV. This CDR3 is 16 amino acids long. CDR3 coding DNA: TGTGCCAGCAGCTTGGAGAGCGGGATATACTCCTACGAGCAGTACTTC. Translated, it gives CASSLESGIYSYEQYF.

The chain links TRBV5-8 to TRBJ2-2, with D unclear. V gave up 5 bases and J gave up 2 bases, with 10 bases separating them. Germline lookup yields CDR1 SGHTS and CDR2 YDEGEE. The CDR3 extends over 14 amino acids. The CDR3 spells CASRNGPNTGELFF. For the CDR3, the DNA is TGTGCCAGCAGGAACGGGCCAAACACCGGGGAGCTGTTTTTT.

The V gene is TRBV9, the J gene TRBJ2-1; D is possibly TRBD1 (6 bases). CDR3 length equals 21 residues. V was trimmed by 0 bases and J by 8 bases, leaving 33 bases between them. Germline assignment: CDR1 SGDLS and CDR2 YYNGEE. The CDR3 DNA reads as TGTGCCAGCAGCGTAGCGATAAAACCCTGGGGGCAATTAACCTCGGACGATGAGCAGTTCTTC. It translates to CASSVAIKPWGQLTSDDEQFF.

The chain recombines TRBV21-1 with TRBJ1-1. TRBV21-1 has pseudogene status. The CDR3 extends over 12 amino acids. The CDR3 nucleotides read TGTGCCAGCGACCCTGGGAACACTGAAGCTTTCTTT. Protein sequence: CASDPGNTEAFF.

The sample holds one count of this clone. The V call is TRBV6-4, the J call TRBJ1-4; 7 bases are shared with TRBD1. CDR3 length: 18 residues. CDR1 and CDR2 from the germline V gene are MRHNA and SNTAGT. The trim removed 2 bases at V and 0 bases at J, leaving 9 bases unmatched. This chain's CDR3 is CASSDPLGQDATNEKLFF. CDR3 DNA sequence: TGTGCCAGCAGTGACCCGTTAGGACAGGATGCAACTAATGAAAAACTGTTTTTT.

This chain joins TRBV11-2 and TRBJ2-7; 9 bases are shared with TRBD1. With V trimmed by 3 bases and J by 5 bases, 2 bases remained unmatched. There are 13 residues in the CDR3. Germline lookup yields CDR1 SGHAT and CDR2 FQNNGV. The CDR3 DNA sequence: TGTGCCAGCAGCTTGACAGGGGGGGACGAGCAGTACTTC. Translation: CASSLTGGDEQYF.

The V call is TRBV7-9, the J call TRBJ2-3; D gene unclear. Germline V gene sequence: CDR1 SEHNR, CDR2 FQNEAQ (reference sequence). The CDR3 contains 13 residues. With 4 bases removed from V and 0 bases from J, the gap between germline ends came to 5 bases. CDR3 DNA: TGTGCCAGCAGCTCTACAAGCACAGATACGCAGTATTTT. Amino acids: CASSSTSTDTQYF. Supplemented by reference TRBV7-9 and TRBJ2-3, the full variable domain reads DTGVSQNPRHKITKRGQNVTFRCDPISEHNRLYWYRQTLGQGPEFLTYFQNEAQLEKSRLLSDRFSAERPKGSFSTLEIQRTEQGDSAMYLCASSSTSTDTQYFGPGTRLTVL.

This sequence joins TRBV9 and TRBJ1-4; D gene ambiguous. CDR3 length equals 15 residues. V dropped 6 bases and J dropped 0 bases, with 12 bases sitting between them. The V gene's germline CDR1 is SGDLS and CDR2 YYNGEE. CDR3 region: CASNTGWATNEKLFF. The CDR3 region has the DNA TGTGCCAGCAACACTGGGTGGGCAACTAATGAAAAACTGTTTTTT.

The chain is built from TRBV21-1 and TRBJ2-6; no DNA check was done on the table's D call, TRBD1. TRBV21-1 is a pseudogene locus. The CDR3 covers 17 residues. The CDR3: CASSRGTPASGANVLTF. The CDR3 bases are TGTGCCAGCAGCCGAGGGACACCAGCCTCTGGGGCCAACGTCCTGACTTTC.

This chain connects TRBV19 to TRBJ1-1; D remains ambiguous. V lost 2 bases and J 2 bases, leaving 12 bases between the germline ends. Germline values: CDR1 LNHDA, CDR2 SQIVND (reference sequence). This CDR3 has 15 amino acids. The CDR3 region is CASSITPNANTEAFF. Written as DNA, the CDR3 is TGTGCCAGTAGTATAACCCCCAATGCTAACACTGAAGCTTTCTTT.